This TCR beta chain was captured in a study of cytomegalovirus exposure and HLA in healthy donors. Germline V gives CDR1 MDHEN, CDR2 SYDVKM. Trimming pared 7 bases from V and 8 bases from J, leaving 14 bases between. The CDR3 covers 12 residues. Libraries were prepared by immunoSEQ multiplex PCR; TCRdb keeps only in-frame clonotypes and omits some of them. Of some 140,000 clones in the sample, almost 85% were seen once. The sequencing sample was made of PBMCs. The rearrangement joins TRBV28 to TRBJ1-2; D is unresolved. The TCR originated in a woman in her 30s in good health and CMV-seronegative. The CDR3 DNA follows: TGTGCCAGCAATCGTAGCGGTATGGGCTACACCTTC. Its translation: CASNRSGMGYTF.